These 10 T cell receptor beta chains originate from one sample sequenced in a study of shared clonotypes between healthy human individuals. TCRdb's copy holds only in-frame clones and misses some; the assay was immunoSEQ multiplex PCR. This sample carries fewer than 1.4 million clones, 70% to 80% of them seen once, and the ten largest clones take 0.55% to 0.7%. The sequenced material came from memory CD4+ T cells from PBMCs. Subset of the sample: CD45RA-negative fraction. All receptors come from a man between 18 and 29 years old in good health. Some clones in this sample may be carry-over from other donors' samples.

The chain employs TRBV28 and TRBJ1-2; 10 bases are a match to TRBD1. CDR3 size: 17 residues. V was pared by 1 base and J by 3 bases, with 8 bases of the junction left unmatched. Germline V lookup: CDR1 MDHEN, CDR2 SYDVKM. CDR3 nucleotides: TGTGCCAGCAGTTTATTGATCTGGACAGGGGGGGACTATGGCTACACCTTC. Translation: CASSLLIWTGGDYGYTF.

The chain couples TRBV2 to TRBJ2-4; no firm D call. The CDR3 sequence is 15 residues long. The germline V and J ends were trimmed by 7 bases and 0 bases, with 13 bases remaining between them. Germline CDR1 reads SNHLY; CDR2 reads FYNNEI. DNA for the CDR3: TGTGCCAGCAAGAGAACAACACTAGCCAAAAACATTCAGTACTTC. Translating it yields CASKRTTLAKNIQYF.

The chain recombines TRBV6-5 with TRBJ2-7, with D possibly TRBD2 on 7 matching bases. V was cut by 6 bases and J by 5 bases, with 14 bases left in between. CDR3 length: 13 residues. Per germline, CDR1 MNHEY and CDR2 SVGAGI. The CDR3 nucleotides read TGTGCCAGCAGATACGGGGGGCGCGACGAGCAGTACTTC. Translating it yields CASRYGGRDEQYF.

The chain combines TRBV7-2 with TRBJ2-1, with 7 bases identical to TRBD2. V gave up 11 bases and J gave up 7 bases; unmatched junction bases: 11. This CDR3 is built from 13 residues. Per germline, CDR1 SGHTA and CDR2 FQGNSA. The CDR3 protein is CASREGHENEQFF. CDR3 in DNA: TGTGCCTCGAGGGAGGGCCATGAAAATGAGCAGTTCTTC.

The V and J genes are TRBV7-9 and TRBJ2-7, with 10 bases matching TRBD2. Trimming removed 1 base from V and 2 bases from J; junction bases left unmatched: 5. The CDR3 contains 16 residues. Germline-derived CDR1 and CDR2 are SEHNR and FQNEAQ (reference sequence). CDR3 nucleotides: TGTGCCAGCAGCTTAGGGGCTAGCGGGAGCCCCTACGAGCAGTACTTC. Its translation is CASSLGASGSPYEQYF.

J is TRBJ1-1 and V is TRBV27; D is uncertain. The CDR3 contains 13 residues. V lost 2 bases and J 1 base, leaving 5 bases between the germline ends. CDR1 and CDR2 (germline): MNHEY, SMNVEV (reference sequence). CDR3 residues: CASSLGTNTEAFF. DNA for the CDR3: TGTGCCAGCAGTTTAGGCACGAACACTGAAGCTTTCTTT.

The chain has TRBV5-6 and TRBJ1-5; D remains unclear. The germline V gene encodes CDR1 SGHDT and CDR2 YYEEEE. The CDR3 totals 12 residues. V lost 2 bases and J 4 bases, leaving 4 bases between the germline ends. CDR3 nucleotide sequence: TGTGCCAGCAGCTTCAGTAATCAGCCCCAGCATTTT. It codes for CASSFSNQPQHF.

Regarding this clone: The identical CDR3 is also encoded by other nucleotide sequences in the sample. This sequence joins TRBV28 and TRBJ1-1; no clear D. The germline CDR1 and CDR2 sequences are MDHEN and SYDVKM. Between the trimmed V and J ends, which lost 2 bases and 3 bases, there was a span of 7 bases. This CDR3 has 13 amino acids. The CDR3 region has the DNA TGTGCCAGCAGTTTAGATGGATACACTGAAGCTTTCTTT. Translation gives CASSLDGYTEAFF.

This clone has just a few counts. In DNA, the CDR3 is TGTGCCAGCAGTCTCCGGACAGGGAGAAACGAGCAGTACTTC. It specifies CASSLRTGRNEQYF. The chain links TRBV28 to TRBJ2-7; 8 bases agree with TRBD1. Looked up from germline, CDR1 is MDHEN and CDR2 is SYDVKM. Losses at the gene ends were 5 bases for V and 5 bases for J; bases not matched to a gene: 8. This CDR3 is built from 14 residues.

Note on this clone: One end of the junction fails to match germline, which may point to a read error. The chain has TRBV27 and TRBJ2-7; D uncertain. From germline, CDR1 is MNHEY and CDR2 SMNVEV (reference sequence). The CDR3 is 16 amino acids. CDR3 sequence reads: CASSLSNSLVGYGQYF. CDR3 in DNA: TGTGCCAGCAGTTTATCCAATTCCCTGGTGGGTTACGGGCAGTACTTC.